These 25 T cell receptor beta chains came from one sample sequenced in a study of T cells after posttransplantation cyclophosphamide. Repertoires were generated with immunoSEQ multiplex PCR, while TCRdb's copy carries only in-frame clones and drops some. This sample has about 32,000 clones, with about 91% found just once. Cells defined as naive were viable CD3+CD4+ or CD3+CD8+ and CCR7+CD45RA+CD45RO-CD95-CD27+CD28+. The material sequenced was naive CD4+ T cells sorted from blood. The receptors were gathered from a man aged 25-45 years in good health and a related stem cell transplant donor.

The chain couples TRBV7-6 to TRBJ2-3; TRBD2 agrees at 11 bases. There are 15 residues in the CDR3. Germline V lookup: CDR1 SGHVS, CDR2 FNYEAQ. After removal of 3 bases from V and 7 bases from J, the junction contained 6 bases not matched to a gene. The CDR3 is CASSFGGTSGNTQYF. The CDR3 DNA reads TGTGCCAGCAGCTTTGGAGGGACTAGCGGAAATACGCAGTATTTT.

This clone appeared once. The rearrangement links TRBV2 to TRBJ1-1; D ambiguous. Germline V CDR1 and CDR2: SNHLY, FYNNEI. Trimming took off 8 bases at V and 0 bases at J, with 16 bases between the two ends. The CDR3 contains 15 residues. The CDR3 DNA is TGTGCCAGCTTCCCGGAGAGGTTGATGAACACTGAAGCTTTCTTT. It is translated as CASFPERLMNTEAFF. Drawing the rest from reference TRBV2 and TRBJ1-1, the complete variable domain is EPEVTQTPSHQVTQMGQEVILRCVPISNHLYFYWYRQILGQKVEFLVSFYNNEISEKSEIFDDQFSVERPDGSNFTLKIRSTKLEDSAMYFCASFPERLMNTEAFFGQGTRLTVV.

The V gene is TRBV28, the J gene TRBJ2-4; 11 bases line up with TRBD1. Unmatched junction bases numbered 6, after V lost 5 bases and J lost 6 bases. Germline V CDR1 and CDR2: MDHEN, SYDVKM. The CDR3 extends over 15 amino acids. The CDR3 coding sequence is TGTGCCAGCAGTCCTGGGACAGGGGGAATAAACATTCAGTACTTC. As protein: CASSPGTGGINIQYF.

CDR3 sequence: CASSQVFPLGPYEQYF. CDR3 DNA: TGCGCCAGCAGCCAAGTATTTCCGCTGGGCCCCTACGAGCAGTACTTC. The rearrangement links TRBV4-1 to TRBJ2-7; D unclear. Germline CDR1 is MGHRA and CDR2 is YSYEKL. Trimming took off 1 base at V and 2 bases at J, with 15 bases between the two ends. This CDR3 is built from 16 residues.

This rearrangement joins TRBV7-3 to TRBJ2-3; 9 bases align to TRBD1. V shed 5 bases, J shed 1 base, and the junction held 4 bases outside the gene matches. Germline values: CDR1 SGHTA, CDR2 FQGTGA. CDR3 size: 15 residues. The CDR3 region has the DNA TGTGCCAGCAGCCCATGGACAGGGGGCACAGATACGCAGTATTTT. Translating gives CASSPWTGGTDTQYF.

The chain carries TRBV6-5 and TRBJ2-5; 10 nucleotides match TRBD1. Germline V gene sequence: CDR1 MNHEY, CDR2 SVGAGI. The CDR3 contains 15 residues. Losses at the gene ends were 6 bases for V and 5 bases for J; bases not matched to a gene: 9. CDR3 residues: CASRPPGQGYETQYF. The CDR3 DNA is TGTGCCAGCAGACCCCCGGGACAGGGGTACGAGACCCAGTACTTC.

CDR3 DNA: TGTGCCAGCAGCGTAGCTGGTAGCGGGGGGCACAATGAGCAGTTCTTC. Its protein is CASSVAGSGGHNEQFF. The chain joins TRBV9 to TRBJ2-1; 10 nucleotides match TRBD2. The germline V gene encodes CDR1 SGDLS and CDR2 YYNGEE. Trimming cost V 0 bases and J 5 bases; bases outside gene matches: 5. The CDR3 spans 16 residues.

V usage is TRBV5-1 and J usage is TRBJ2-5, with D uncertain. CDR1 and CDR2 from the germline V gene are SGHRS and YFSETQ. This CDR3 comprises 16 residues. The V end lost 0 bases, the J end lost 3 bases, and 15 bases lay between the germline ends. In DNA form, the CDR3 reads TGCGCCAGCAGCTTGGCCGCAGGCTCAATCAAAGAGACCCAGTACTTC. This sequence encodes CASSLAAGSIKETQYF.

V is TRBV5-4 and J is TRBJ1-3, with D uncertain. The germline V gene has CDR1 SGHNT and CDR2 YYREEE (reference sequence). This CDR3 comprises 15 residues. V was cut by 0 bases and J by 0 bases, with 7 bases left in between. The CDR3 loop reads CASSLEPNSGNTIYF. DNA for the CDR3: TGTGCCAGCAGCTTGGAGCCGAACTCTGGAAACACCATATATTTT.

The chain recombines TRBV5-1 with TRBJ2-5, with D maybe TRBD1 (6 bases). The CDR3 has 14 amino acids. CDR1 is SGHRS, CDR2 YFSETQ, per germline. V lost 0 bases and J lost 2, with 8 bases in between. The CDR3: CASSLGQAQETQYF. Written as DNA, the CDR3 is TGCGCCAGCAGCTTGGGACAGGCGCAAGAGACCCAGTACTTC.

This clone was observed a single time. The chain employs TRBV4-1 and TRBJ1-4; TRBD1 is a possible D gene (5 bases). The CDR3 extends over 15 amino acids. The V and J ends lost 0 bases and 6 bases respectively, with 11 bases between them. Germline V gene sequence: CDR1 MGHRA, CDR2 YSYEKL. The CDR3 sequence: CASSQDPGRDEKLFF. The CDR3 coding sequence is TGCGCCAGCAGCCAAGATCCAGGGAGGGATGAAAAACTGTTTTTT.

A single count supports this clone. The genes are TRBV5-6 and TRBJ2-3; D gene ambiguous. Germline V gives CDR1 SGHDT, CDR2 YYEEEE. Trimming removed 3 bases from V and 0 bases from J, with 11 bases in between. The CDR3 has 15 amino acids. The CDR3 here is CASSWLGSSTDTQYF. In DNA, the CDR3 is TGTGCCAGCAGCTGGCTCGGGTCAAGCACAGATACGCAGTATTTT.

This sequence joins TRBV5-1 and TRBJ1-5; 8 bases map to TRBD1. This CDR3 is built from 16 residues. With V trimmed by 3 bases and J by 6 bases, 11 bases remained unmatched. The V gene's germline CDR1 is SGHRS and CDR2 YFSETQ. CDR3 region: CASSSTGQGEVQPQHF. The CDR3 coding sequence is TGCGCCAGCAGCTCGACAGGACAGGGTGAAGTTCAGCCCCAGCATTTT.

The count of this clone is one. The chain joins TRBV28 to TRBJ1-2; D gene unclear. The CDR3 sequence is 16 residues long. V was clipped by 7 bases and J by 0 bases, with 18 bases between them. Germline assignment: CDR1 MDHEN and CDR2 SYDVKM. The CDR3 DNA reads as TGTGCCAGCATCTTTAGCGGCGTGACCACTAACTATGGCTACACCTTC. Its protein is CASIFSGVTTNYGYTF.

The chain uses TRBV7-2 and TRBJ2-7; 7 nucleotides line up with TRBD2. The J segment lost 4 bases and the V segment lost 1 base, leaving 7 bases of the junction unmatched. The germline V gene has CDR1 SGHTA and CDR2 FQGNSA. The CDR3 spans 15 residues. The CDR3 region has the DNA TGTGCCAGCAGCTTAGATGAAGCGGGGTTGTACGAGCAGTACTTC. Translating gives CASSLDEAGLYEQYF. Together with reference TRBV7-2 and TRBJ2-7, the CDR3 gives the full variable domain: GAGVSQSPSNKVTEKGKDVELRCDPISGHTALYWYRQSLGQGLEFLIYFQGNSAPDKSGLPSDRFSAERTGGSVSTLTIQRTQQEDSAVYLCASSLDEAGLYEQYFGPGTRLTVT.

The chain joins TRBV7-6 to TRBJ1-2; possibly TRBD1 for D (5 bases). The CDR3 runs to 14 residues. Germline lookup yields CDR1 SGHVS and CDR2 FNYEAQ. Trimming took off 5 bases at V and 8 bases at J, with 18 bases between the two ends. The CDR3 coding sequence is TGTGCCAGCAGCCAAGCGGCGGGGACGGGGGGCTACACCTTC. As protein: CASSQAAGTGGYTF. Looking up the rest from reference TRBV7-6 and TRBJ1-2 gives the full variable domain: GAGVSQSPRYKVTKRGQDVALRCDPISGHVSLYWYRQALGQGPEFLTYFNYEAQQDKSGLPNDRFSAERPEGSISTLTIQRTEQRDSAMYRCASSQAAGTGGYTFGSGTRLTVV.

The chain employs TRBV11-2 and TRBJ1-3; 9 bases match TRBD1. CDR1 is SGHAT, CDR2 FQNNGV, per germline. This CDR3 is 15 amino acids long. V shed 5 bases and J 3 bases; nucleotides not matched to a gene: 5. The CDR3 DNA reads TGTGCCAGCAGCCGACAGGGGGAAGGTGGAAACACCATATATTTT. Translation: CASSRQGEGGNTIYF.

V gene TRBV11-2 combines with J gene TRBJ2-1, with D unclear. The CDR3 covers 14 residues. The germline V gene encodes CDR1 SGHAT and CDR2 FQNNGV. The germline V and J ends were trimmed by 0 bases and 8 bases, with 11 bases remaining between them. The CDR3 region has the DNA TGTGCCAGCAGCTTAGATACCGTGAGCTATGAGCAGTTCTTC. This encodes CASSLDTVSYEQFF. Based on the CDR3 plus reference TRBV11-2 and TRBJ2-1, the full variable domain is EAGVAQSPRYKIIEKRQSVAFWCNPISGHATLYWYQQILGQGPKLLIQFQNNGVVDDSQLPKDRFSAERLKGVDSTLKIQPAKLEDSAVYLCASSLDTVSYEQFFGPGTRLTVL.

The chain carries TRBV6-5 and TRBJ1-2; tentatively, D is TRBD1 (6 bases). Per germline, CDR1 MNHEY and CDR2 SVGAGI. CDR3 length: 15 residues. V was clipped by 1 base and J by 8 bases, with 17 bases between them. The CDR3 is CASSYFYGGGRGYTF. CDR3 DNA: TGTGCCAGCAGTTACTTCTATGGGGGCGGGCGGGGCTACACCTTC.

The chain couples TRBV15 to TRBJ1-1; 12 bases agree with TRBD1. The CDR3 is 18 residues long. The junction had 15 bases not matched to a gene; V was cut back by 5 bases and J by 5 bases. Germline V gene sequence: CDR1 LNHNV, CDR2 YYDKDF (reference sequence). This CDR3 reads CATSPQAGQGAPGTEAFF. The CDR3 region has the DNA TGTGCCACCAGCCCCCAGGCGGGACAGGGGGCGCCCGGAACTGAAGCTTTCTTT.

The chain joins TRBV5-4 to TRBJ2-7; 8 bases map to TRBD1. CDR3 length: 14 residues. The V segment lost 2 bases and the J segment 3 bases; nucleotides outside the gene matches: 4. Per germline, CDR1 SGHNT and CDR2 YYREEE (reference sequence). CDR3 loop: CASSLGTGRYEQYF. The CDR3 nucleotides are TGTGCCAGCAGCTTAGGGACAGGACGCTACGAGCAGTACTTC.

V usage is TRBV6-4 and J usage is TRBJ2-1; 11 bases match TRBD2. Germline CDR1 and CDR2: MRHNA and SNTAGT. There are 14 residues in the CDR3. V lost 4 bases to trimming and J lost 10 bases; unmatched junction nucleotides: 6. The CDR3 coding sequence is TGTGCCAGCAGTGTACTAGCGGGGGAAGGGGAGCAGTTCTTC. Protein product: CASSVLAGEGEQFF.

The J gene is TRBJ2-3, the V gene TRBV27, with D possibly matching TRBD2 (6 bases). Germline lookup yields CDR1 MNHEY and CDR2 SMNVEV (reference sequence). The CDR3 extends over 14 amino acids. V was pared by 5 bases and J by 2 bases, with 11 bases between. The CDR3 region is CASSLRLDTDTQYF. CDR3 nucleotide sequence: TGTGCCAGCAGTCTTCGACTAGACACAGATACGCAGTATTTT.

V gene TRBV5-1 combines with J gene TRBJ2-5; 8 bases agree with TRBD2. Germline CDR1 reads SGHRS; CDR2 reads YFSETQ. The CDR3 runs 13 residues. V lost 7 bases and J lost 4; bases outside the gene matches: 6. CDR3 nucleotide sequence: TGCGCCAGCGCAGCGGGGGCAATAGAGACCCAGTACTTC. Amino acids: CASAAGAIETQYF.

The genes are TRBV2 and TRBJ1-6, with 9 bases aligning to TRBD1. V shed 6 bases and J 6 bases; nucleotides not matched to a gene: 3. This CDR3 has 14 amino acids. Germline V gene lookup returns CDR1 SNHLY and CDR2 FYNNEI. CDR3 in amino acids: CASSVQGANSPLHF. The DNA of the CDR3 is TGTGCCAGCAGCGTACAGGGGGCTAATTCACCCCTCCACTTT.